The 30 T cell receptor beta chains below were found in one sample sequenced in a study of sequential checkpoint blockade in melanoma. Sequencing was performed with immunoSEQ multiplex PCR; in TCRdb, only in-frame clones are kept and a portion is missing. The data hold several thousand clones, with approximately 77% observed a single time. Treatment of the sample: randomized to nivolumab then ipilimumab (arm A) or the reverse (arm B). The starting material was CD8+ T cells sorted from blood (inferred from file names), obtained from a patient given nivolumab and ipilimumab in sequence. Receptors were obtained from a human donor with melanoma.

This clone occurred once. The chain carries TRBV19 and TRBJ2-1; the match to TRBD1 covers 10 bases. Germline assignment: CDR1 LNHDA and CDR2 SQIVND (reference sequence). CDR3 size: 16 residues. With 5 bases clipped from V and 5 bases from J, the junction kept 9 bases outside the gene matches. The CDR3, as DNA: TGTGCCAGTAGTGAGAGGGGGACAGGGGTAAACAATGAGCAGTTCTTC. Encoded protein: CASSERGTGVNNEQFF.

This rearrangement joins TRBV9 to TRBJ2-3; no clear D. The V end lost 2 bases, the J end lost 1 base, and 8 bases lay between the germline ends. The CDR3 contains 14 residues. Germline CDR1 is SGDLS and CDR2 is YYNGEE. The CDR3 region has the DNA TGTGCCAGCAGCGTCGCTACGGGCACAGATACGCAGTATTTT. This translates into CASSVATGTDTQYF.

V gene TRBV30 combines with J gene TRBJ1-1, with D hard to call. Germline CDR1 reads GTSNPN; CDR2 reads SVGIG (reference sequence). V dropped 2 bases and J dropped 4 bases, with 8 bases sitting between them. This CDR3 has 12 residues. The CDR3 region is CAWSYMSTEAFF. The DNA for the CDR3 is TGTGCCTGGAGTTACATGTCCACTGAAGCTTTCTTT.

The CDR3 DNA reads as TGCGCCAGCAGCCCCTTTGGGGGCCCTTACGAGCAGTACTTC. It yields the protein CASSPFGGPYEQYF. This chain connects TRBV4-3 to TRBJ2-7, with D perhaps TRBD1 (6 bases). Per germline, CDR1 LGHNA and CDR2 YSLEER. The CDR3 loop spans 14 amino acids. The germline V and J ends were trimmed by 4 bases and 4 bases, with 14 bases remaining between them.

This chain joins TRBV9 and TRBJ2-2; the match to TRBD1 covers 7 bases. CDR3 size: 15 residues. V lost 4 bases to trimming and J lost 1 base; unmatched junction nucleotides: 4. From germline, CDR1 is SGDLS and CDR2 YYNGEE. The CDR3, as DNA: TGTGCCAGCAGCCAATGGACAGGGAACACCGGGGAGCTGTTTTTT. Translation gives CASSQWTGNTGELFF.

The chain couples TRBV15 to TRBJ2-2, with 11 nucleotides matching TRBD2. Trimming took 7 bases from V and 3 from J; bases not matched to a gene: 7. This CDR3 has 16 amino acids. Looked up from germline, CDR1 is LNHNV and CDR2 is YYDKDF (reference sequence). The CDR3 here is CATKRLAGGDTGELFF. DNA of the CDR3: TGTGCCACCAAGCGGCTAGCGGGAGGCGACACCGGGGAGCTGTTTTTT.

The rearrangement joins TRBV27 to TRBJ2-3; 11 bases are shared with TRBD2. The CDR3 sequence is 15 residues long. CDR1 MNHEY and CDR2 SMNVEV come from the germline V gene (reference sequence). V lost 5 bases and J lost 3; bases outside the gene matches: 4. CDR3 loop: CASSPRTSGTDTQYF. CDR3 nucleotides: TGTGCCAGCAGTCCAAGGACTAGCGGGACAGATACGCAGTATTTT.

The chain carries TRBV14 and TRBJ1-1; TRBD1 is a possible D gene (5 bases). Germline CDR1 is SGHDN and CDR2 is FVKESK. The CDR3 covers 13 residues. The ends were cut back, 4 bases at V and 3 bases at J, with 9 bases in the middle. CDR3 DNA: TGTGCCAGCAGCCCTTGGGGCCACACTGAAGCTTTCTTT. It specifies CASSPWGHTEAFF.

The sample holds one count of this clone. The V call is TRBV4-1, the J call TRBJ2-6; the D is unclear. This CDR3 has 14 amino acids. V lost 5 bases and J 0 bases, leaving 5 bases between the germline ends. Germline lookup yields CDR1 MGHRA and CDR2 YSYEKL. In DNA, the CDR3 is TGCGCCAGCAGCGTCCGCTCTGGGGCCAACGTCCTGACTTTC. Translation: CASSVRSGANVLTF.

The V gene is TRBV7-2, the J gene TRBJ1-1; 7 nucleotides align to TRBD1. The CDR3 length is 14 residues. The V gene end was trimmed by 4 bases and the J gene end by 8 bases; junction bases not matched to a gene: 10. Germline V gene sequence: CDR1 SGHTA, CDR2 FQGNSA. CDR3 residues: CASSSPTGWGEAFF. CDR3 DNA: TGTGCCAGCAGCTCCCCGACAGGGTGGGGGGAAGCTTTCTTT.

Details on this clone: Its ends do not fully match the called genes, so a read error is possible. The CDR3 DNA reads as TGTGCCAGTAGTGGACAGGGAAGTCAGCCCCAGCAGTTT. It specifies CASSGQGSQPQQF. The J gene is TRBJ1-5, the V gene TRBV19; TRBD1 matches at 8 bases. CDR3 size: 13 residues. CDR1 is LNHDA and CDR2 is SQIVND in the germline V gene (reference sequence).

The V and J genes are TRBV15 and TRBJ2-7; 11 bases map to TRBD1. Germline V gene data show CDR1 as LNHNV and CDR2 as YYDKDF (reference sequence). V was pared by 3 bases and J by 3 bases, with 4 bases of the junction left unmatched. The CDR3 has 15 amino acids. CDR3 in DNA: TGTGCCACCAGCAGCACCGGGACAGGGGGCTACGAGCAGTACTTC. It codes for CATSSTGTGGYEQYF.

The chain has TRBV6-1 and TRBJ1-1, with 9 bases matching TRBD1. The V gene's germline CDR1 is MNHNS and CDR2 SASEGT. The CDR3 consists of 14 residues. Germline trimming cut 5 bases from V and 4 bases from J; bases unmatched to any gene: 5. CDR3 sequence (DNA): TGTGCCAGCAGTAGGGACAGGGAGGTCACTGAAGCTTTCTTT. It translates to CASSRDREVTEAFF.

This clone was seen a few times. This sequence joins TRBV19 and TRBJ1-5; a possible D gene is TRBD1 (5 bases). The V gene's germline CDR1 is LNHDA and CDR2 SQIVND (reference sequence). The CDR3 is 14 amino acids. V shed 6 bases and J shed 5 bases, with 14 bases lying between them. Here the CDR3 reads CASSGGGDYQPQHF. The CDR3 DNA is TGTGCCAGTAGCGGGGGAGGGGATTATCAGCCCCAGCATTTT.

This sequence joins TRBV2 and TRBJ2-4; D is perhaps TRBD1 (6 bases). In germline, CDR1 is SNHLY, CDR2 FYNNEI. This CDR3 contains 12 residues. V shed 3 bases and J shed 6 bases, with 6 bases lying between them. The CDR3 is CASSEDRNIQYF. The CDR3 region has the DNA TGTGCCAGCAGTGAGGACAGAAACATTCAGTACTTC.

This clone is deemed large. The chain joins TRBV7-9 to TRBJ2-3; tentative D call: TRBD1 (6 bases). This CDR3 has 15 residues. Germline CDR1 SEHNR, CDR2 FQNEAQ (reference sequence). Trimming took off 5 bases at V and 5 bases at J, with 17 bases between the two ends. CDR3: CASSHPGQGRDTQYF. CDR3 bases: TGTGCCAGCAGCCATCCCGGGCAGGGGAGAGATACGCAGTATTTT.

V gene TRBV28 combines with J gene TRBJ2-1, with TRBD2 matching over 12 bases. The CDR3 length is 16 residues. Germline loops: CDR1 MDHEN, CDR2 SYDVKM. The V and J ends lost 4 bases and 2 bases, in that order; junction bases with no gene match: 3. The CDR3 DNA follows: TGTGCCAGCAGTTCCCCTAGCGGGAGGGCCTACAATGAGCAGTTCTTC. Its translation: CASSSPSGRAYNEQFF.

CDR3 sequence: CASSFVPSGRGEQYF. The CDR3 nucleotides read TGTGCCAGCAGTTTTGTGCCTAGCGGCCGCGGGGAGCAGTACTTC. The chain recombines TRBV27 with TRBJ2-7; TRBD2 agrees at 7 bases. Germline V gives CDR1 MNHEY, CDR2 SMNVEV (reference sequence). J gave up 7 bases and V 3 bases, and 12 bases lay outside the gene matches. This CDR3 contains 15 residues.

The genes are TRBV28 and TRBJ2-5; 8 nucleotides line up with TRBD1. The DNA end lines up better with TRBJ2-7; the J call may be wrong. The CDR3 extends over 13 amino acids. Germline V gene lookup returns CDR1 MDHEN and CDR2 SYDVKM. Here the CDR3 reads CASITGGSYEQYF. The DNA for the CDR3 is TGTGCCAGCATTACAGGGGGCTCCTACGAGCAGTACTTC.

The chain joins TRBV11-2 to TRBJ2-7, with D possibly being TRBD2 (5 bases). Germline V gene sequence: CDR1 SGHAT, CDR2 FQNNGV. CDR3 length equals 14 residues. With 1 base removed from V and 3 bases from J, the gap between germline ends came to 10 bases. The CDR3 DNA follows: TGTGCCAGCAGCTTAGTCGGGATAGGCTACGAGCAGTACTTC. Translation gives CASSLVGIGYEQYF.

This chain links TRBV21-1 with TRBJ2-3; no check of the table's D call, TRBD2, against the DNA was made. TRBV21-1 is recorded as a pseudogene. This CDR3 has 14 amino acids. The CDR3 here is CASIAGADTDTQYF. In DNA form, the CDR3 reads TGTGCCAGTATAGCGGGAGCGGACACAGATACGCAGTATTTT.

The gene calls are TRBV4-1 and TRBJ2-7; 11 positions agree with TRBD2. The CDR3 covers 16 residues. The junction had 7 bases not matched to a gene; V was cut back by 4 bases and J by 2 bases. Germline assignment: CDR1 MGHRA and CDR2 YSYEKL. The CDR3 DNA reads TGCGCCAGCAGCCGAGCACTAGCGGGAGAGCCCTACGAGCAGTACTTC. Its protein product is CASSRALAGEPYEQYF.

Concerning this clone itself: At one boundary the junction diverges from the germline segment, which might be a read error. The chain employs TRBV4-3 and TRBJ2-1; no reliable D call. The V gene's germline CDR1 is LGHNA and CDR2 YSLEER. This CDR3 has 13 residues. The CDR3 here is CASSQDRYYEQFF. The CDR3 DNA sequence: TGCGCCAGCAGCCAAGATCGCTACTATGAGCAGTTCTTC.

The chain uses TRBV7-3 and TRBJ1-1, with 10 bases fitting TRBD1. Trimming at V came to 5 bases and at J to 6 bases, leaving 9 bases not matched to a gene. The CDR3 sequence is 15 residues long. Looked up from germline, CDR1 is SGHTA and CDR2 is FQGTGA. CDR3 nucleotide sequence: TGTGCCAGCAGCGGGGACAGGGGACGGTGCGCTGAAGCTTTCTTT. Translation gives CASSGDRGRCAEAFF.

The chain joins TRBV27 to TRBJ2-7, with 8 bases matching TRBD1. V dropped 3 bases and J dropped 2; count of bases not matched to a gene: 3. The CDR3 extends over 14 amino acids. Germline V lookup: CDR1 MNHEY, CDR2 SMNVEV (reference sequence). The CDR3 bases are TGTGCCAGCAGTTTCTACAGGGGGACCTACGAGCAGTACTTC. It translates to CASSFYRGTYEQYF.

As DNA, the CDR3 is TGTGCCAGCGGGTCCGGGACTACGAACACCGGGGAGCTGTTTTTT. This gives the protein CASGSGTTNTGELFF. V and J are TRBV27 and TRBJ2-2; TRBD2 matches 7 bases. Per germline, CDR1 MNHEY and CDR2 SMNVEV (reference sequence). The V segment lost 8 bases and the J segment 0 bases; nucleotides outside the gene matches: 6. The CDR3 consists of 15 residues.

The chain's CDR3 is CASSPRGPAGTHGYTF. In nucleotides, the CDR3 is TGTGCCAGCAGCCCTAGGGGTCCGGCGGGAACACATGGCTACACCTTC. J is TRBJ1-2 and V is TRBV14; weak D call: TRBD1 (5 bases). V gave up 4 bases and J gave up 6 bases, with 21 bases separating them. Per germline, CDR1 SGHDN and CDR2 FVKESK. The CDR3 is 16 amino acids.

A single count supports this clone. The V gene is TRBV4-3, the J gene TRBJ1-5; possible D gene TRBD1, 5 bases. Trimming left V 0 bases short and J 0 bases short, with 6 bases between. The CDR3 extends over 15 amino acids. Germline V gene lookup returns CDR1 LGHNA and CDR2 YSLEER. This chain's CDR3 is CASSQEGGSNQPQHF. The DNA of the CDR3 is TGCGCCAGCAGCCAAGAGGGGGGTAGCAATCAGCCCCAGCATTTT.

The V gene is TRBV28, the J gene TRBJ1-1; maybe TRBD1 (6 bases). Trimming pared 6 bases from V and 1 base from J, leaving 6 bases between. Germline V gene data show CDR1 as MDHEN and CDR2 as SYDVKM. This CDR3 has 12 residues. The CDR3: CASRDRNTEAFF. The CDR3 DNA reads as TGTGCCAGCAGGGACAGGAACACTGAAGCTTTCTTT.

This clone was counted between two and nine times. This rearrangement joins TRBV10-3 to TRBJ1-1; tentatively, D is TRBD1 (6 bases). The ends were cut back, 10 bases at V and 0 bases at J, with 18 bases in the middle. The germline CDR1 and CDR2 sequences are ENHRY and SYGVKD. The length of the CDR3 is 15 residues. The CDR3 DNA is TGTGCCAGCAGCCCCATCACAGGGTTGAACACTGAAGCTTTCTTT. This translates into CASSPITGLNTEAFF.